This T cell receptor (beta chain) was profiled in a study of CD4+ T cells in melanoma. Repertoires were generated with immunoSEQ multiplex PCR, while TCRdb's copy carries only in-frame clones and drops some. The table has about 13,000 clones, around 68% seen once. Concerning this clone itself: What it binds is unknown.

The study, taken as a whole, reports: CD8+ T cell, macrophage and B cell function reportedly correlated with neoantigen-specific CD4+ T cells. Neoantigen-specific CD4+ T cells in melanoma reportedly had diverse differentiation states.

The CDR3 consists of 11 residues. Germline V lookup: CDR1 LNHDA, CDR2 SQIVND (reference sequence). V lost 5 bases to trimming and J lost 6 bases, with 5 bases between them. The V and J genes are TRBV19 and TRBJ2-1; D is ambiguous. Sequenced input: cells from a culture (not recorded whether cultured in vitro). The receptor's source is a human donor with melanoma. CDR3 DNA sequence: TGTGCCAGTAGTCGTGGCAATGAGCAGTTCTTC. Amino acids: CASSRGNEQFF.